This passage covers 28 T cell receptor beta chains from one sample sequenced in a study of T cells after yellow fever vaccination. Using its own MiXCR run on the 5' RACE reads, TCRdb lists one record per CDR3 protein. Counted here are a few hundred thousand distinct CDR3 sequences, over 4% occurring once; the ten biggest clones make up around 23%. Material: PBMCs, obtained 5 days after the yellow fever booster vaccination. These receptors all stem from a man aged 18-30 years who received the YFV17D yellow fever vaccine.

This clonotype has at least ten counts. The genes are TRBV29-1 and TRBJ2-1; maybe TRBD2 (5 bases). Trimming cost V 3 bases and J 9 bases, with 9 bases left between them. The length of the CDR3 is 11 residues. Looked up from germline, CDR1 is SQVTM and CDR2 is ANQGSEA. In DNA, the CDR3 is TGCAGCGTTGATGTGGGAGCTGAGCAGTTCTTC. Translating it yields CSVDVGAEQFF.

The table lists this clonotype with a few counts. CDR3 nucleotides: TGCGCCAGCAGCTCAGGGACAGTACAAGAGACCCAGTACTTC. The encoded protein is CASSSGTVQETQYF. The J gene is TRBJ2-5, the V gene TRBV5-1; 7 positions match TRBD1. Looked up from germline, CDR1 is SGHRS and CDR2 is YFSETQ. The CDR3 runs 14 residues. With 3 bases clipped from V and 2 bases from J, the junction kept 4 bases outside the gene matches.

This clonotype has ten or more counts. V is TRBV11-1 and J is TRBJ2-2, with TRBD2 matching 7 bases. In germline, CDR1 is SGHAT, CDR2 FQDESV (reference sequence). The CDR3 runs to 16 residues. V shed 1 base and J 2 bases; nucleotides not matched to a gene: 4. This chain's CDR3 is CASSLGRGFNTGELFF. CDR3 nucleotide sequence: TGTGCCAGCAGCTTAGGGCGGGGGTTCAACACCGGGGAGCTGTTTTTT.

This clonotype was picked up a small number of times. The CDR3 here is CASSQYLTSSGNTIYF. The CDR3 DNA is TGCGCCAGCAGCCAGTATTTGACTAGCTCTGGAAACACCATATATTTT. This rearrangement joins TRBV4-1 to TRBJ1-3; D is unclear. Per the germline V gene, CDR1 is MGHRA and CDR2 is YSYEKL. V was pared by 3 bases and J by 0 bases, with 12 bases between. This CDR3 spans 16 amino acids.

The chain carries TRBV27 and TRBJ2-1, with 9 bases that match TRBD1. This CDR3 spans 14 amino acids. Germline-derived CDR1 and CDR2 are MNHEY and SMNVEV (reference sequence). V shed 4 bases, J shed 9 bases, and the junction held 7 bases outside the gene matches. The CDR3 region is CASSWTGVGGEQFF. CDR3 bases: TGTGCCAGCAGTTGGACAGGGGTAGGTGGTGAGCAGTTCTTC.

The table lists this clonotype with a few counts. This rearrangement joins TRBV7-2 to TRBJ1-1; 11 positions agree with TRBD1. After removal of 5 bases from V and 5 bases from J, the junction contained 10 bases not matched to a gene. From germline, CDR1 is SGHTA and CDR2 FQGNSA. This CDR3 has 16 amino acids. The CDR3 sequence is CASSKSPGQGGTEAFF. For the CDR3, the DNA is TGTGCCAGCAGCAAAAGTCCGGGACAGGGGGGAACTGAAGCTTTCTTT.

This clonotype came up a few times. The rearrangement uses TRBV5-6 and TRBJ2-7; perhaps D is TRBD1 or TRBD2 (5 bases each). CDR3 size: 12 residues. Trimming cost V 5 bases and J 6 bases, with 12 bases left between them. Germline assignment: CDR1 SGHDT and CDR2 YYEEEE. CDR3 amino acids: CASRYAGGEQYF. CDR3 coding DNA: TGTGCCAGCAGATACGCTGGGGGCGAGCAGTACTTC.

The chain has TRBV12-2 and TRBJ1-1; the table names TRBD1, a call not compared with the DNA. TRBV12-2 is a recognized pseudogene. The CDR3 runs to 18 residues. The CDR3 is CASRLIRTGGFLDTEAFF. In nucleotides, the CDR3 is TGTGCAAGTCGCTTAATTCGGACAGGGGGTTTTTTAGACACTGAAGCTTTCTTT.

This chain joins TRBV30 and TRBJ2-1; possibly TRBD1 for D (5 bases). Looked up from germline, CDR1 is GTSNPN and CDR2 is SVGIG (reference sequence). Trimming stripped 0 bases from V and 11 bases from J, with 14 bases between. There are 13 residues in the CDR3. This chain's CDR3 is CAWSVLDSDQQFF. The CDR3 DNA reads TGTGCCTGGAGTGTACTCGACAGTGACCAGCAGTTCTTC.

Many counts were recorded for this clonotype. The V and J genes are TRBV12-3 or TRBV12-4 and TRBJ1-5; D uncertain. The V gene lost 5 bases and the J gene lost 6 bases, with 14 bases spanning the gap. The CDR3 spans 14 residues. CDR3 sequence: CASSGDILAQPQHF. For the CDR3, the DNA is TGTGCCAGCAGTGGAGACATTTTAGCTCAGCCCCAGCATTTT.

This clonotype was picked up a small number of times. The rearrangement links TRBV7-8 to TRBJ2-2; D is undetermined. This CDR3 is built from 15 residues. Germline CDR1 reads SGHVS; CDR2 reads FQNEAQ. With 5 bases removed from V and 7 bases from J, the gap between germline ends came to 17 bases. The DNA of the CDR3 is TGTGCCAGCAGCCCCCCCTCGCTAGGTATCGGGGAGCTGTTTTTT. Its translation is CASSPPSLGIGELFF. Full variable domain (rest looked up from reference TRBV7-8 and TRBJ2-2): GAGVSQSPRYKVAKRGQDVALRCDPISGHVSLFWYQQALGQGPEFLTYFQNEAQLDKSGLPSDRFFAERPEGSVSTLKIQRTQQEDSAVYLCASSPPSLGIGELFFGEGSRLTVL.

The table lists this clonotype with a few counts. The chain recombines TRBV28 with TRBJ1-5; 9 nucleotides match TRBD1. This CDR3 is built from 15 residues. The germline CDR1 and CDR2 sequences are MDHEN and SYDVKM. J lost 6 bases, V lost 6 bases, and 9 bases had no gene match. The CDR3 nucleotides read TGTGCCAGCAGGGCACTGACAGGGGGAGGTCAGCCCCAGCATTTT. It codes for CASRALTGGGQPQHF.

This clonotype was observed a few times. DNA for the CDR3: TGTGCCAGCAGCAACCCGGGAGGGGCGGATGGCTACACCTTC. It translates to CASSNPGGADGYTF. The gene calls are TRBV7-8 and TRBJ1-2; D perhaps matches TRBD1 (5 bases). Per germline, CDR1 SGHVS and CDR2 FQNEAQ. V was clipped by 5 bases and J by 6 bases, with 16 bases between them. CDR3 length equals 14 residues.

In this sample, this clonotype turned up many times. The CDR3 nucleotides are TGTGCCAGCAGGGGGGACACGCCTCGCTATGGCTACACCTTC. Its translation is CASRGDTPRYGYTF. This sequence joins TRBV2 and TRBJ1-2, with a tentative D call TRBD1 (6 bases). V lost 6 bases and J 4 bases, leaving 15 bases between the germline ends. The CDR3 covers 14 residues. Germline V gene lookup returns CDR1 SNHLY and CDR2 FYNNEI. The complete variable domain, with remaining parts taken from reference TRBV2 and TRBJ1-2, reads EPEVTQTPSHQVTQMGQEVILRCVPISNHLYFYWYRQILGQKVEFLVSFYNNEISEKSEIFDDQFSVERPDGSNFTLKIRSTKLEDSAMYFCASRGDTPRYGYTFGSGTRLTVV.

This clonotype was detected ten times or more. The chain uses TRBV7-8 and TRBJ2-5; TRBD1 matches at 7 bases. V shed 7 bases and J 2 bases; nucleotides not matched to a gene: 7. The CDR3 is 14 amino acids. Looked up from germline, CDR1 is SGHVS and CDR2 is FQNEAQ. The CDR3 loop is CASTIGTAQETQYF. CDR3 bases: TGTGCCAGCACCATAGGGACAGCACAAGAGACCCAGTACTTC.

V usage is TRBV5-4 and J usage is TRBJ2-1; 8 bases line up with TRBD2. This CDR3 is 19 amino acids long. Germline V gene data show CDR1 as SGHNT and CDR2 as YYREEE (reference sequence). J lost 1 base, V lost 4 bases, and 16 bases had no gene match. The CDR3 DNA reads as TGTGCCAGCAGCCGTGCCGCGGGGGGCAGTAAAAGTTCCTACAATGAGCAGTTCTTC. The encoded protein is CASSRAAGGSKSSYNEQFF.

This clonotype was seen more than once but under ten times. The chain joins TRBV7-2 to TRBJ2-4; a possible D gene is TRBD1 (7 bases). The CDR3 runs 14 residues. Looked up from germline, CDR1 is SGHTA and CDR2 is FQGNSA. Trimming pared 0 bases from V and 8 bases from J, leaving 11 bases between. The CDR3 spells CASSLAIRGDIQYF. The CDR3 DNA follows: TGTGCCAGCAGCTTAGCCATCAGGGGGGACATTCAGTACTTC.

The rearrangement uses TRBV28 and TRBJ1-1; D gene uncertain. The germline V gene encodes CDR1 MDHEN and CDR2 SYDVKM. The CDR3 has 12 residues. The germline V and J ends were trimmed by 3 bases and 11 bases, with 13 bases remaining between them. This CDR3 reads CASSLISQRAFF. CDR3 coding DNA: TGTGCCAGCAGTTTGATAAGCCAAAGGGCTTTCTTT. Drawing the rest from reference TRBV28 and TRBJ1-1, the complete variable domain is DVKVTQSSRYLVKRTGEKVFLECVQDMDHENMFWYRQDPGLGLRLIYFSYDVKMKEKGDIPEGYSVSREKKERFSLILESASTNQTSMYLCASSLISQRAFFGQGTRLTVV.

CDR3 nucleotide sequence: TGTGCCAGCCATTCCCGGACTACCTACGGGGAGCTGTTTTTT. Translated, it gives CASHSRTTYGELFF. The chain joins TRBV6-2 or TRBV6-3 to TRBJ2-2; TRBD2 might be the D (6 bases). The V gene lost 8 bases and the J gene lost 7 bases, with 17 bases spanning the gap. The length of the CDR3 is 14 residues. Germline assignment: CDR1 MNHEY and CDR2 SVGEGT.

This clonotype has at least ten counts. The V and J genes are TRBV6-5 and TRBJ2-3; 11 nucleotides align to TRBD2. This CDR3 contains 14 residues. CDR1 and CDR2 (germline): MNHEY, SVGAGI. V dropped 6 bases and J dropped 6; count of bases not matched to a gene: 5. CDR3 sequence reads: CASRTSGVDDTQYF. CDR3 coding DNA: TGTGCCAGCAGGACTAGCGGGGTTGATGATACGCAGTATTTT.

There are a few counts of this clonotype. This rearrangement joins TRBV5-1 to TRBJ2-1; D unresolved. The length of the CDR3 is 15 residues. Trimming took off 0 bases at V and 0 bases at J, with 7 bases between the two ends. CDR1 SGHRS and CDR2 YFSETQ come from the germline V gene. The CDR3 sequence is CASSLEEPSYNEQFF. In DNA form, the CDR3 reads TGCGCCAGCAGCTTGGAGGAGCCCTCCTACAATGAGCAGTTCTTC. The full variable domain, rest sourced from reference TRBV5-1 and TRBJ2-1, is KAGVTQTPRYLIKTRGQQVTLSCSPISGHRSVSWYQQTPGQGLQFLFEYFSETQRNKGNFPGRFSGRQFSNSRSEMNVSTLELGDSALYLCASSLEEPSYNEQFFGPGTRLTVL.

The genes are TRBV13 and TRBJ2-3, with no clear D. The CDR3 length is 16 residues. V was trimmed by 1 base and J by 1 base, leaving 12 bases between them. Germline V gene data show CDR1 as PRHDT and CDR2 as FYEKMQ (reference sequence). CDR3 nucleotide sequence: TGTGCCAGCAGCTTAGATGCGACGGCTGGCACAGATACGCAGTATTTT. This gives the protein CASSLDATAGTDTQYF.

The chain links TRBV19 to TRBJ1-2; D remains ambiguous. The CDR3 has 13 amino acids. V dropped 7 bases and J dropped 6 bases, with 15 bases sitting between them. Germline V gene lookup returns CDR1 LNHDA and CDR2 SQIVND (reference sequence). CDR3 region: CASTMNGLDGYTF. CDR3 coding DNA: TGTGCCAGTACCATGAATGGGCTCGATGGCTACACCTTC. The full variable domain, completed using reference TRBV19 and TRBJ1-2, is DGGITQSPKYLFRKEGQNVTLSCEQNLNHDAMYWYRQDPGQGLRLIYYSQIVNDFQKGDIAEGYSVSREKKESFPLTVTSAQKNPTAFYLCASTMNGLDGYTFGSGTRLTVV.

This clonotype was found a few times. The V and J genes are TRBV11-2 and TRBJ1-6; a possible D gene is TRBD1 (5 bases). CDR1 is SGHAT and CDR2 is FQNNGV in the germline V gene. Trimming stripped 5 bases from V and 10 bases from J, with 15 bases between. The CDR3 has 14 amino acids. This CDR3 is CASSAEGFGSPLHF. CDR3 in DNA: TGTGCCAGCAGCGCGGAGGGGTTTGGGTCACCCCTCCACTTT.

In its sample, this clonotype was seen many times. The CDR3 reads CASIHAGSSYNEQFF. CDR3 DNA sequence: TGTGCCAGCATCCACGCAGGGAGCTCCTACAATGAGCAGTTCTTC. The chain employs TRBV2 and TRBJ2-1; the D gene could be TRBD1 or TRBD2 (5 bases each). The V gene lost 7 bases and the J gene lost 0 bases, with 13 bases spanning the gap. Germline V gene sequence: CDR1 SNHLY, CDR2 FYNNEI. The CDR3 runs 15 residues. Supplemented by reference TRBV2 and TRBJ2-1, the full variable domain reads EPEVTQTPSHQVTQMGQEVILRCVPISNHLYFYWYRQILGQKVEFLVSFYNNEISEKSEIFDDQFSVERPDGSNFTLKIRSTKLEDSAMYFCASIHAGSSYNEQFFGPGTRLTVL.

V gene TRBV7-6 combines with J gene TRBJ1-3, with a tentative D call TRBD1 (5 bases). This CDR3 spans 19 amino acids. CDR1 SGHVS and CDR2 FNYEAQ come from the germline V gene. Trimming removed 5 bases from V and 0 bases from J, with 23 bases in between. CDR3 amino acids: CASSQMGRQRLNSGNTIYF. CDR3 bases: TGTGCCAGCAGCCAGATGGGGCGACAGCGACTCAACTCTGGAAACACCATATATTTT.

The J gene is TRBJ2-5, the V gene TRBV11-2; 8 positions agree with TRBD2. The CDR3 contains 17 residues. Germline V gene lookup returns CDR1 SGHAT and CDR2 FQNNGV. J was trimmed by 2 bases and V by 1 base; bases with no gene match: 9. The CDR3 region has the DNA TGTGCCAGCAGCTTAGTACGCGGGGGGACGATACAAGAGACCCAGTACTTC. This gives the protein CASSLVRGGTIQETQYF. The complete variable domain, with remaining parts taken from reference TRBV11-2 and TRBJ2-5, reads EAGVAQSPRYKIIEKRQSVAFWCNPISGHATLYWYQQILGQGPKLLIQFQNNGVVDDSQLPKDRFSAERLKGVDSTLKIQPAKLEDSAVYLCASSLVRGGTIQETQYFGPGTRLLVL.

This clonotype was seen at least ten times. The gene calls are TRBV7-2 and TRBJ2-5; tentative D call: TRBD1 (6 bases). The length of the CDR3 is 13 residues. V gave up 6 bases and J gave up 3 bases, with 11 bases separating them. Germline lookup yields CDR1 SGHTA and CDR2 FQGNSA. As DNA, the CDR3 is TGTGCCAGCAGGTCCCGGACAGAAGAGACCCAGTACTTC. This translates into CASRSRTEETQYF.